The TCR beta chain described here comes from a study of blood T cells in healthy people across ages (dated by TCRdb to 2015 to 2017). For the study in its entirety: In model experiments, template switching captured about one uniquely barcoded TCR beta cDNA molecule for every two T cells. To track age-related changes in TCR beta repertoire diversity, the study relied on deep sequencing normalized with unique cDNA molecular identifiers. Donors were grouped into four age groups: young (average roughly 16 years), middle-aged (over 35), aged (approximately 58) and long-lived (82). Donors of different ages were randomly distributed across sequencing lanes to avoid experimental bias. The study analyzed two additional independent replicas of 1 million unique cDNA reads from the same blood draw for two donors, one aged 18 to 29 and one aged 80 or older. The study at large found these results: Observed TCR beta diversity per million T cells fell roughly linearly with age, and a significant reduction was already apparent by age around 36. The percentage of naive T cells measured by flow cytometry correlated strongly with observed TCR beta diversity. Bulk unsorted PBMC profiling prevented conclusive comparison of naive and antigen-experienced compartments. Donor CMV infection status was unknown, potentially confounding age-related changes in expanded clonotypes. Estimates of total diversity based on one million sequenced T cells were considered lower bounds and underestimates. Compared with the aged group, the long-lived group had more naive CD4+ T cells, fewer expanded clones and increased TCR diversity, a pattern suggesting age selection.

The CDR3 contains 13 residues, cysteine and phenylalanine counted. The sequence is cut down to CDR3 DNA, 39 bases in frame from base 1. V gives up 0 bases and J gives up 7 bases, and the segment between their germline ends measures 6 bases. CDR1 and CDR2 are read off the germline V gene as LGHNA and YNFKEQ. The receptor library was made with 5' RACE. Sequencer: Illumina HiSeq 2500. A second about 7 to 12 cycle PCR used a sample-barcoded 5' primer and a J-beta primer mix. A unique molecular identifier was introduced onto each TCR beta cDNA molecule by a template-switch 5' adaptor carrying 12 random nucleotides. Each sample yielded at least 2.5 million CDR3-containing paired-end reads. The Mint cDNA synthesis kit, primed by a TRBC-specific oligonucleotide, was used to synthesize first-strand cDNA from all RNA. Following uracil-DNA glycosylase treatment, all cDNA underwent a first 18-cycle PCR with the universal primers M1SS and BC2_uni_R. Per the source publication's procedure: For normalization, 1 million high-quality reads, each with a distinct molecular identifier, were randomly selected from each sample. Reads with shared molecular identifiers were discarded instead of being binned into consensus sequences. MiTCR, set to a Q25 quality threshold and the strictest error-elimination algorithm, was used for CDR3 identification, clonotype clustering and error correction. A nonparametric unseen species model using Euler transformation provided a lower-bound estimate of total TCR beta diversity. TCRdb reprocessed the public reads (quality trimming at Q25 with fastp, clone calling with MiXCR) and kept in-frame beta chains. Identical CDR3 protein sequences are pooled into one entry, listed with their most common genes and DNA. Clone size and V and J calls follow TCRdb, not the original study. The sample data list 890,000 or so distinct CDR3 sequences, and less than 80% of these were observed just once. The ten biggest clones cover around a quarter of the sample.

This clonotype has a single count. Its antigen is still unknown. There are no base qualities to consult, and no much larger clone falls within one base. Donors were about 36 systemically healthy Caucasian individuals from Russia aged roughly 6 to 90 years. Each donor gave approximately 10 milliliters of peripheral blood, collected into EDTA-treated Vacutainer tubes. Ficoll-Paque density-gradient centrifugation was used to isolate PBMCs, with at least 6 million obtained per sample. Total RNA was extracted from PBMCs with Trizol reagent, with at least 5.5 micrograms obtained per sample. Naive CD45RAhigh/CD27high T cell percentages were measured by flow cytometry on a PBMC aliquot from every donor.

Here the chain combines TRBV4-2 and TRBJ1-4; 5 matching bases give a weak D call of TRBD1. The origin of this receptor is a man aged 25-45 years in good health. Material for sequencing was blood. The CDR3 region has the sequence CASSQDQGEKLFF. The nucleotides read TGTGCCAGCAGCCAAGATCAGGGTGAAAAACTGTTTTTT.